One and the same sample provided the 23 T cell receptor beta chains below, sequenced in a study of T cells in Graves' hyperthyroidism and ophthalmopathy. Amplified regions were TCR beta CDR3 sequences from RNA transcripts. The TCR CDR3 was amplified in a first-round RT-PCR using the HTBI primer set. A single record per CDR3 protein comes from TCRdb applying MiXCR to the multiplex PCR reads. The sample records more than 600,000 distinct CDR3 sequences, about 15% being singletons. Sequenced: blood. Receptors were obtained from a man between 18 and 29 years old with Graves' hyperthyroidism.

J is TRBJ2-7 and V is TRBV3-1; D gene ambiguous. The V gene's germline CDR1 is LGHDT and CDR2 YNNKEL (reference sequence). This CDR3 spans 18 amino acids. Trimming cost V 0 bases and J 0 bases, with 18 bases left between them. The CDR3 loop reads CASSQDKTSGSSSYEQYF. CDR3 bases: TGTGCCAGCAGCCAAGACAAAACTTCGGGCTCCAGCTCCTACGAGCAGTACTTC.

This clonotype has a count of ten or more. This CDR3 reads CASAGSGTASNQPQHF. In DNA form, the CDR3 reads TGTGCCAGCGCAGGTTCCGGGACAGCTAGCAATCAGCCCCAGCATTTT. The V call is TRBV28, the J call TRBJ1-5; TRBD1 matches 7 bases. After removal of 8 bases from V and 0 bases from J, the junction contained 10 bases not matched to a gene. Germline V gives CDR1 MDHEN, CDR2 SYDVKM. The CDR3 loop spans 16 amino acids.

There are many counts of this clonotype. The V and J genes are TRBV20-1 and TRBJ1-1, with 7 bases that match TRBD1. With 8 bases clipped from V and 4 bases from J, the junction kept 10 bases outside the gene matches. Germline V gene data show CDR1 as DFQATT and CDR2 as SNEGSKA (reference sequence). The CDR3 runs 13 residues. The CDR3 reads CSFSWQGGTEAFF. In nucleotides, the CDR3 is TGCAGTTTCTCTTGGCAGGGGGGCACTGAAGCTTTCTTT.

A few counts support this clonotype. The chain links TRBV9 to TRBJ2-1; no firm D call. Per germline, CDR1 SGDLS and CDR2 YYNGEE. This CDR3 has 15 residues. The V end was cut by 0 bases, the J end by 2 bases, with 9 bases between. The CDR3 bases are TGTGCCAGCAGCGTAGTCGCGGACGCCTACAATGAGCAGTTCTTC. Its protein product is CASSVVADAYNEQFF.

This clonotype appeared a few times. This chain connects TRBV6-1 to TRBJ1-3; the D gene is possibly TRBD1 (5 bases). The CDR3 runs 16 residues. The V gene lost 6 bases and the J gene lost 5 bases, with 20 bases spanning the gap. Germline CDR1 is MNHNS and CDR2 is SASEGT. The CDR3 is CASRRDGLFHRNTIYF. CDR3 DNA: TGTGCCAGCAGGAGGGACGGCCTTTTTCATCGAAACACCATATATTTT.

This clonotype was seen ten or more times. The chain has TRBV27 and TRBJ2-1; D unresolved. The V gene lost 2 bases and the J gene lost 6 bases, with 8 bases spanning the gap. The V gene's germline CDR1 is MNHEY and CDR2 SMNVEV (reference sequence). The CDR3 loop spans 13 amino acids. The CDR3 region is CASSLPRPNEQFF. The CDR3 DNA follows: TGTGCCAGCAGTTTACCCAGACCCAATGAGCAGTTCTTC.

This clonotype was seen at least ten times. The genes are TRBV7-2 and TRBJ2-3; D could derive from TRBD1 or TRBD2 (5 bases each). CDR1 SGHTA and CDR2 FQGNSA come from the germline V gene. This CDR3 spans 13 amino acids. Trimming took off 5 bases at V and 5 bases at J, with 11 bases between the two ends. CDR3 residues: CASSGTGGDTQYF. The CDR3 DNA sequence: TGTGCCAGCAGCGGGACGGGTGGAGATACGCAGTATTTT.

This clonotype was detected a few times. The CDR3 region has the DNA TGCGCCAGCAGTTTTCCGGGACTAGCGGGACGCACCTCCTACGAGCAGTACTTC. Its protein product is CASSFPGLAGRTSYEQYF. This chain links TRBV10-2 with TRBJ2-7, with 13 bases matching TRBD2. Germline CDR1 and CDR2: WSHSY and SAAADI. This CDR3 spans 18 amino acids. The ends lost 5 bases at V and 0 bases at J; junction bases unmatched: 10.

The CDR3 region is CASSLVSRHNEQFF. The CDR3, as DNA: TGTGCCAGCAGCTTAGTGTCCAGGCACAATGAGCAGTTCTTC. The chain joins TRBV7-2 to TRBJ2-1; D remains ambiguous. CDR1 and CDR2 (germline): SGHTA, FQGNSA. With 1 base removed from V and 5 bases from J, the gap between germline ends came to 9 bases. The CDR3 sequence is 14 residues long.

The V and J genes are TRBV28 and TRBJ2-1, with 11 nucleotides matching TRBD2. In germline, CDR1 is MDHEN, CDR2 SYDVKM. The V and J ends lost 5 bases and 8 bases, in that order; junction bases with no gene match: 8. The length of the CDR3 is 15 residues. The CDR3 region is CASSRSGRAYDEQFF. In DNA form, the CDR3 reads TGTGCCAGCAGTCGTAGCGGGAGGGCTTACGATGAGCAGTTCTTC.

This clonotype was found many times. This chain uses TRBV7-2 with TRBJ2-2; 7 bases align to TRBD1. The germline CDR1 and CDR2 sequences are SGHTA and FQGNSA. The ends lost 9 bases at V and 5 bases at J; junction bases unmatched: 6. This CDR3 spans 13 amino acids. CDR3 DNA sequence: TGTGCCAGTAGACAGGGTGGGACCGGGGAGCTGTTTTTT. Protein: CASRQGGTGELFF.

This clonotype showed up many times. CDR3 nucleotides: TGTGCCAGCAGGAACAGGGTTTACGAGCAGTACTTC. It translates to CASRNRVYEQYF. V is TRBV6-2 or TRBV6-3 and J is TRBJ2-7; D may be TRBD1 (6 bases). The CDR3 is made up of 12 amino acids. Germline V gives CDR1 MNHEY, CDR2 SVGEGT. Between the trimmed V and J ends, which lost 6 bases and 4 bases, there was a span of 10 bases.

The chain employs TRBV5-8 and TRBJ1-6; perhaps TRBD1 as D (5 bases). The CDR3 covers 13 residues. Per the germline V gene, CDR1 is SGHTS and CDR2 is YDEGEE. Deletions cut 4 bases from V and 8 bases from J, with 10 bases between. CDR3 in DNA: TGTGCCAGCAGCCGGGGGGTTGATTCACCCCTCCACTTT. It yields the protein CASSRGVDSPLHF.

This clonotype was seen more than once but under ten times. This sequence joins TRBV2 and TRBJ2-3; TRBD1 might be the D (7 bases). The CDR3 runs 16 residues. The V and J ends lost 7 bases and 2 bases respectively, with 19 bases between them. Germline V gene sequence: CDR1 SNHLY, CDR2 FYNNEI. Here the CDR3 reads CASTGGGGGYTDTQYF. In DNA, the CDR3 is TGTGCCAGCACCGGAGGAGGGGGCGGATACACAGATACGCAGTATTTT.

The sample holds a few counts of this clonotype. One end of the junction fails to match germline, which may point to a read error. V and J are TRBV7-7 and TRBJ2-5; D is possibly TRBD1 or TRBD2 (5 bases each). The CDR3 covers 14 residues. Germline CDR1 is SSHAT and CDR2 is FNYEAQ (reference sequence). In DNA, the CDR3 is TGTGCTAGCAGCCGGGACGGAATGCAAGAGACCCAGTACTTC. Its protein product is CASSRDGMQETQYF.

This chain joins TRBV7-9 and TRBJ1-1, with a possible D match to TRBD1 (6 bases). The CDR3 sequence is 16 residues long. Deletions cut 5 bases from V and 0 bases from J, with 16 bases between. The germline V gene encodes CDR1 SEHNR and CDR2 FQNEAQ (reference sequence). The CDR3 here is CASSQGKGGMNTEAFF. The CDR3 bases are TGTGCCAGCAGCCAAGGGAAGGGGGGCATGAACACTGAAGCTTTCTTT.

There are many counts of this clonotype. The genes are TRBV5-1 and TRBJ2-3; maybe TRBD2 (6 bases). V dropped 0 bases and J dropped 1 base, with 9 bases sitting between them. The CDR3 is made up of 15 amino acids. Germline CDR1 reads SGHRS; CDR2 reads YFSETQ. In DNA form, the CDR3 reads TGCGCCAGCAGCTTGGACGGGAGAGGCACAGATACGCAGTATTTT. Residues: CASSLDGRGTDTQYF.

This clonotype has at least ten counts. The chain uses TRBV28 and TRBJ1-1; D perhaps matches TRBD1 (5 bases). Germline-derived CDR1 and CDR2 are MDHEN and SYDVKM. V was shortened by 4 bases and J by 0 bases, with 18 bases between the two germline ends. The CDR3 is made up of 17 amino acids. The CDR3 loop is CASSYPGVLKMNTEAFF. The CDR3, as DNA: TGTGCCAGCAGTTACCCGGGGGTACTCAAGATGAACACTGAAGCTTTCTTT.

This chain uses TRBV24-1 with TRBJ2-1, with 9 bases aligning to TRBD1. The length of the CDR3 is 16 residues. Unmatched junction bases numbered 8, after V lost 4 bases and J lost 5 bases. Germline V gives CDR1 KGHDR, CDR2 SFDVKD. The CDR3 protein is CATSDAPGQGNNEQFF. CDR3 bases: TGTGCCACCAGTGACGCTCCGGGACAGGGAAACAATGAGCAGTTCTTC.

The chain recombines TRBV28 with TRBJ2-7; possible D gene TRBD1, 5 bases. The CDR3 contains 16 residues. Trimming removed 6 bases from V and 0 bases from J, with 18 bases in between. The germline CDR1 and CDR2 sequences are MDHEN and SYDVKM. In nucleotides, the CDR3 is TGTGCCAGCAGCCCTCAAGGGGCCCTCAACTCCTACGAGCAGTACTTC. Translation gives CASSPQGALNSYEQYF.

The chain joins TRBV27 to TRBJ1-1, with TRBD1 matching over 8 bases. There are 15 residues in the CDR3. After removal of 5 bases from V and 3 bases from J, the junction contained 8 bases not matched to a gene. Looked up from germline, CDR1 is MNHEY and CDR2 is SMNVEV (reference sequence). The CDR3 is CASSIQGAVDTEAFF. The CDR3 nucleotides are TGTGCCAGCAGTATCCAGGGGGCAGTGGACACTGAAGCTTTCTTT.

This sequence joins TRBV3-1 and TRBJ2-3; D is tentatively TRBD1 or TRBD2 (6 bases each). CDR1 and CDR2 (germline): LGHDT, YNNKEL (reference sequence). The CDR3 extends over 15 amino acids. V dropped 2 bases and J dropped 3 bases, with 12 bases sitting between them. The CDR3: CASSQRLGGTDTQYF. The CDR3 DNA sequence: TGTGCCAGCAGCCAAAGACTAGGGGGTACAGATACGCAGTATTTT.

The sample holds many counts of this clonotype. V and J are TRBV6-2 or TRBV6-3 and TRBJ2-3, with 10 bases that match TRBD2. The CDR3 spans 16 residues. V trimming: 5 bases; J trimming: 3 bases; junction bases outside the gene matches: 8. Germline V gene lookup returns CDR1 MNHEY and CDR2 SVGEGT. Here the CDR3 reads CASSANLAGVTDTQYF. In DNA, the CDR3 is TGTGCCAGCAGTGCCAACCTAGCGGGAGTAACAGATACGCAGTATTTT.